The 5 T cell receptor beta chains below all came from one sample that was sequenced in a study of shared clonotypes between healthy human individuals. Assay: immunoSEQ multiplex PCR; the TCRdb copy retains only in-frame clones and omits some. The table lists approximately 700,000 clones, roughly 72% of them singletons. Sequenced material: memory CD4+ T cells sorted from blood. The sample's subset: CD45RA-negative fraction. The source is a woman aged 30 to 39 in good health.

The CDR3 spells CASSRQGLETQYF. The CDR3 DNA reads TGCGCCAGCAGCCGACAGGGGCTGGAGACCCAGTACTTC. This chain uses TRBV5-1 with TRBJ2-5, with 8 bases identical to TRBD1. Germline V gives CDR1 SGHRS, CDR2 YFSETQ. V lost 4 bases to trimming and J lost 5 bases; unmatched junction nucleotides: 4. This CDR3 comprises 13 residues.

CDR3 residues: CASSLSTARTSGRYEQYF. The CDR3, as DNA: TGTGCCAGCAGCTTATCTACCGCCAGGACTAGCGGCCGCTACGAGCAGTACTTC. This rearrangement joins TRBV11-2 to TRBJ2-7, with 10 bases that match TRBD2. CDR3 length: 18 amino acids. Looked up from germline, CDR1 is SGHAT and CDR2 is FQNNGV. Trimming at V came to 2 bases and at J to 3 bases, leaving 13 bases not matched to a gene.

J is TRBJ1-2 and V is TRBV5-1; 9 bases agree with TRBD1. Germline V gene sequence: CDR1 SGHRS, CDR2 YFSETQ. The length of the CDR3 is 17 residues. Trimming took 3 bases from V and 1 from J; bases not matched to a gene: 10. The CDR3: CASSSLTGTGINYGYTF. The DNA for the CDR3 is TGCGCCAGCAGCTCTCTAACCGGGACAGGGATTAACTATGGCTACACCTTC.

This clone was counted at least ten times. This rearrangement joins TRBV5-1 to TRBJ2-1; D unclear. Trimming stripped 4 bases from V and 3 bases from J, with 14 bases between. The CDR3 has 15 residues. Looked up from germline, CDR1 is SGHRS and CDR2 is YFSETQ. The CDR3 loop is CASSPDQPLYNEQFF. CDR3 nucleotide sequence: TGCGCCAGCAGCCCCGATCAGCCCCTCTACAATGAGCAGTTCTTC.

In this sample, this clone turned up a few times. CDR3 bases: TGCGCCAGCAGCTTGGCCGCCGACGGGACAGGGCTTGAAAAACTGTTTTTT. Its protein product is CASSLAADGTGLEKLFF. V usage is TRBV5-1 and J usage is TRBJ1-4, with 9 nucleotides matching TRBD1. V trimming: 0 bases; J trimming: 7 bases; junction bases outside the gene matches: 10. Looked up from germline, CDR1 is SGHRS and CDR2 is YFSETQ. This CDR3 contains 17 residues.